Shown below are 29 T cell receptor beta chains from a single sample sequenced in a study of T cell responses to AZD1222 COVID-19 vaccine. Measured with immunoSEQ multiplex PCR; TCRdb has only the in-frame clones, and not every one. The repertoire holds 95,000 to 150,000 clones, with about 92% as singletons. The sequencing used peripheral blood, collected 28 days after the second AZD1222 dose. The origin of the receptors is an adult who received the AZD1222 COVID-19 vaccine.

The chain has TRBV11-2 and TRBJ1-6, with a possible D match to TRBD1 (5 bases). Germline loops: CDR1 SGHAT, CDR2 FQNNGV. With 0 bases removed from V and 8 bases from J, the gap between germline ends came to 11 bases. CDR3 length: 15 residues. DNA for the CDR3: TGTGCCAGCAGCTTAGATCGTGCAGGGCATTCACCCCTCCACTTT. This encodes CASSLDRAGHSPLHF.

CDR3 DNA sequence: TGTGCTGAGTTGAGGGGGGACAGGGGAAATGAAAAACTGTTTTTT. Amino acid sequence: CAELRGDRGNEKLFF. The genes are TRBV12-5 and TRBJ1-4; 10 nucleotides agree with TRBD1. The V and J ends lost 11 bases and 5 bases, in that order; junction bases with no gene match: 11. CDR3 length equals 15 residues. The germline V gene has CDR1 LGHNT and CDR2 FRNRAP.

The V and J genes are TRBV6-5 and TRBJ1-2; 7 positions agree with TRBD1. Germline V gene data show CDR1 as MNHEY and CDR2 as SVGAGI. V lost 6 bases and J lost 6; bases outside the gene matches: 13. The CDR3 is 15 residues long. This CDR3 is CASSQQRQGTDGYTF. The CDR3 bases are TGTGCCAGCAGCCAGCAGAGACAGGGAACTGATGGCTACACCTTC.

This clone was seen a handful of times. V and J are TRBV3-1 (or the pseudogene TRBV3-2) and TRBJ1-6, with D possibly TRBD1 on 5 matching bases. CDR1 LGHDT and CDR2 YNNKEL come from the germline V gene (reference sequence). The CDR3 has 16 amino acids. V was clipped by 0 bases and J by 9 bases, with 15 bases between them. CDR3 sequence: CASSQDFGHLPSPLHF. The DNA of the CDR3 is TGTGCCAGCAGCCAAGATTTCGGACATCTCCCTTCACCCCTCCACTTT.

This clone was counted a few times. V usage is TRBV7-9 and J usage is TRBJ2-5; 12 nucleotides agree with TRBD2. The CDR3 runs 14 residues. Germline-derived CDR1 and CDR2 are SEHNR and FQNEAQ (reference sequence). V shed 4 bases and J 8 bases; nucleotides not matched to a gene: 5. DNA of the CDR3: TGTGCCAGCAGCTCCCGGACTAGCGGGGAAACCCAGTACTTC. It encodes CASSSRTSGETQYF.

The chain joins TRBV7-2 to TRBJ1-5; no definite D call. V was clipped by 8 bases and J by 11 bases, with 22 bases between them. CDR3 size: 14 residues. Per the germline V gene, CDR1 is SGHTA and CDR2 is FQGNSA. CDR3 nucleotides: TGTGCCAGCGGGATCCCATCCCCACGATCGGCCCAGCATTTT. It yields the protein CASGIPSPRSAQHF.

The chain is built from TRBV5-1 and TRBJ1-2, with TRBD1 identical over 7 bases. V shed 4 bases and J 6 bases; nucleotides not matched to a gene: 6. The CDR3 runs 13 residues. Germline V gene data show CDR1 as SGHRS and CDR2 as YFSETQ. Here the CDR3 reads CASSPGQVDGYTF. The CDR3 DNA sequence: TGCGCCAGCAGCCCAGGACAGGTCGATGGCTACACCTTC. The entire variable domain, with the rest obtained from reference TRBV5-1 and TRBJ1-2, is as follows: KAGVTQTPRYLIKTRGQQVTLSCSPISGHRSVSWYQQTPGQGLQFLFEYFSETQRNKGNFPGRFSGRQFSNSRSEMNVSTLELGDSALYLCASSPGQVDGYTFGSGTRLTVV.

This clone was counted once. The rearrangement uses TRBV5-1 and TRBJ1-5; D not certain. CDR3 length equals 14 residues. Germline CDR1 is SGHRS and CDR2 is YFSETQ. V was shortened by 3 bases and J by 7 bases, with 14 bases between the two germline ends. CDR3 residues: CASSYAPSEQPQHF. CDR3 bases: TGCGCCAGCAGCTACGCCCCTTCAGAACAGCCCCAGCATTTT.

This chain connects TRBV11-2 to TRBJ1-2, with D uncertain. Trimming stripped 4 bases from V and 8 bases from J, with 17 bases between. Looked up from germline, CDR1 is SGHAT and CDR2 is FQNNGV. This CDR3 comprises 14 residues. In DNA form, the CDR3 reads TGTGCCAGCAGCTCATCCGACACTGTCGGCGGCTACACCTTC. Translation: CASSSSDTVGGYTF.

CDR3 region: CSTRRELKETQYF. In DNA form, the CDR3 reads TGCAGCACACGCAGGGAGCTAAAAGAGACCCAGTACTTC. The chain carries TRBV29-1 and TRBJ2-5; tentatively, D is TRBD1 or TRBD2 (5 bases each). CDR1 is SQVTM and CDR2 is ANQGSEA in the germline V gene. With 8 bases removed from V and 3 bases from J, the gap between germline ends came to 16 bases. CDR3 length equals 13 residues.

CDR3 nucleotide sequence: TGTGCCAGCAGCTTATGGGGACAGGAGTCCTACGAGCAGTACTTC. Amino acid sequence: CASSLWGQESYEQYF. The V gene is TRBV11-1, the J gene TRBJ2-7, with TRBD1 identical over 8 bases. The junction had 4 bases not matched to a gene; V was cut back by 2 bases and J by 1 base. The CDR3 consists of 15 residues. Germline-derived CDR1 and CDR2 are SGHAT and FQDESV (reference sequence).

The chain is built from TRBV25-1 and TRBJ1-6; a weak D match, TRBD1 (6 bases). Germline assignment: CDR1 MGHDK and CDR2 SYGVNS. V lost 8 bases to trimming and J lost 10 bases, with 18 bases between them. The CDR3 has 14 residues. The CDR3 DNA is TGTGCCAGCCTAATTGTACAGGGACCCTCACCCCTCCACTTT. It encodes CASLIVQGPSPLHF.

J is TRBJ2-5 and V is TRBV18; weak D call: TRBD2 (6 bases). The CDR3 sequence is 15 residues long. Per germline, CDR1 KGHSH and CDR2 LQKENI. Trimming removed 3 bases at V and 4 bases at J, with 15 bases between. CDR3 bases: TGTGCCAGCTCACCGCCGGGAGCTAGGAGAGAGACCCAGTACTTC. Translation gives CASSPPGARRETQYF. The full variable domain, completed using reference TRBV18 and TRBJ2-5, is NAGVMQNPRHLVRRRGQEARLRCSPMKGHSHVYWYRQLPEEGLKFMVYLQKENIIDESGMPKERFSAEFPKEGPSILRIQQVVRGDSAAYFCASSPPGARRETQYFGPGTRLLVL.

The chain links TRBV18 to TRBJ1-3; no definite D call. Deletions cut 5 bases from V and 4 bases from J, with 6 bases between. The CDR3 sequence is 12 residues long. CDR1 and CDR2 (germline): KGHSH, LQKENI. The CDR3 loop reads CASSWEGNTIYF. The DNA for the CDR3 is TGTGCCAGCTCATGGGAGGGAAACACCATATATTTT.

The V gene is TRBV19, the J gene TRBJ1-2, with D maybe TRBD1 (6 bases). Looked up from germline, CDR1 is LNHDA and CDR2 is SQIVND (reference sequence). Trimming took 4 bases from V and 8 from J, leaving 23 bases between them. The CDR3 is made up of 16 amino acids. The CDR3 region is CASSTQTGLSFGGYTF. DNA of the CDR3: TGTGCCAGTAGTACGCAGACAGGTCTCAGTTTCGGAGGCTACACCTTC.

This chain connects TRBV2 to TRBJ2-5; TRBD1 matches 7 bases. V shed 6 bases and J 8 bases; nucleotides not matched to a gene: 9. The CDR3 spans 13 residues. Germline CDR1 is SNHLY and CDR2 is FYNNEI. CDR3 sequence reads: CASRGDSLKTQYF. The DNA of the CDR3 is TGTGCCAGCAGGGGGGACAGCCTTAAAACCCAGTACTTC.

As for this clone: The same CDR3 can be traced to other DNA sequences in this sample. The rearrangement joins TRBV6-5 to TRBJ1-1, with D possibly matching TRBD1 (6 bases). Trimming removed 6 bases from V and 1 base from J, with 9 bases in between. CDR1 and CDR2 (germline): MNHEY, SVGAGI. This CDR3 comprises 13 residues. In DNA form, the CDR3 reads TGTGCCAGCAGACCGGGACAGAACACTGAAGCTTTCTTT. Its translation: CASRPGQNTEAFF.

The chain is built from TRBV28 and TRBJ1-5; D is undetermined. Looked up from germline, CDR1 is MDHEN and CDR2 is SYDVKM. The CDR3 loop spans 12 amino acids. V lost 5 bases, J lost 7 bases, and 9 bases lay in between. CDR3 residues: CASSPPWQPQHF. CDR3 coding DNA: TGTGCCAGCAGTCCCCCCTGGCAGCCCCAGCATTTT.

This chain connects TRBV2 to TRBJ2-5, with TRBD1 as a possible D gene (6 bases). V lost 8 bases and J lost 3, with 13 bases in between. Per germline, CDR1 SNHLY and CDR2 FYNNEI. The CDR3 is made up of 13 amino acids. CDR3 nucleotide sequence: TGTGCCAGCGGGTCCGGGACAAAAGAGACCCAGTACTTC. Its translation: CASGSGTKETQYF.

This rearrangement joins TRBV19 to TRBJ1-5; 10 nucleotides line up with TRBD1. V was clipped by 5 bases and J by 6 bases; unmatched bases: 19. The CDR3 consists of 19 residues. The germline gives CDR1 LNHDA, CDR2 SQIVND (reference sequence). The CDR3 nucleotides are TGTGCCAGTAGTCAATTTGGGCCCACAGGGACAGGGGCAATTCAGCCCCAGCATTTT. Protein sequence: CASSQFGPTGTGAIQPQHF. Full variable domain (missing parts from reference TRBV19 and TRBJ1-5): DGGITQSPKYLFRKEGQNVTLSCEQNLNHDAMYWYRQDPGQGLRLIYYSQIVNDFQKGDIAEGYSVSREKKESFPLTVTSAQKNPTAFYLCASSQFGPTGTGAIQPQHFGDGTRLSIL.

The chain has TRBV6-1 and TRBJ1-5, with D possibly TRBD1 on 6 matching bases. Trimming took 3 bases from V and 2 from J, leaving 11 bases between them. Per germline, CDR1 MNHNS and CDR2 SASEGT. CDR3 size: 15 residues. The CDR3 here is CASSDAGGGNQPQHF. CDR3 DNA sequence: TGTGCCAGCAGTGATGCCGGGGGCGGCAATCAGCCCCAGCATTTT.

The chain carries TRBV6-5 and TRBJ2-5, with D perhaps given as TRBD1 or TRBD2 (5 bases each). Trimming cost V 2 bases and J 5 bases, with 12 bases left between them. The CDR3 contains 14 residues. CDR1 is MNHEY and CDR2 is SVGAGI in the germline V gene. CDR3 coding DNA: TGTGCCAGCAGTTACGGCCGGGGCGGGGAGACCCAGTACTTC. This gives the protein CASSYGRGGETQYF.

This chain uses TRBV2 with TRBJ2-2; D unresolved. The CDR3 runs to 14 residues. Germline-derived CDR1 and CDR2 are SNHLY and FYNNEI. Trimming pared 2 bases from V and 5 bases from J, leaving 9 bases between. In DNA, the CDR3 is TGTGCCAGCAGTGAAAGAGGTCGAACCGGGGAGCTGTTTTTT. It codes for CASSERGRTGELFF.

The CDR3 spells CASSFPGEKLFF. The CDR3 DNA sequence: TGTGCCAGCAGCTTCCCCGGTGAAAAACTGTTTTTT. The gene calls are TRBV7-2 and TRBJ1-4; D remains ambiguous. The CDR3 contains 12 residues. The V end was cut by 3 bases, the J end by 7 bases, with 6 bases between. CDR1 is SGHTA and CDR2 is FQGNSA in the germline V gene.

The chain has TRBV5-1 and TRBJ1-1; 9 bases match TRBD1. CDR3 length: 17 residues. Germline loops: CDR1 SGHRS, CDR2 YFSETQ. The trim removed 0 bases at V and 0 bases at J, leaving 6 bases unmatched. CDR3 amino acids: CASSLGTGDWVNTEAFF. CDR3 DNA sequence: TGCGCCAGCAGCTTGGGGACAGGGGATTGGGTGAACACTGAAGCTTTCTTT.

The chain joins TRBV6-5 to TRBJ2-5; D is unresolved. The V end was cut by 2 bases, the J end by 6 bases, with 13 bases between. Germline assignment: CDR1 MNHEY and CDR2 SVGAGI. The CDR3 is 14 amino acids. The CDR3 DNA is TGTGCCAGCAGTTACGGAGTCTCAGGTCAGACCCAGTACTTC. Its protein is CASSYGVSGQTQYF.

The chain combines TRBV9 with TRBJ1-2; 7 bases agree with TRBD1. The CDR3 is 13 amino acids. The V segment lost 6 bases and the J segment 8 bases; nucleotides outside the gene matches: 10. Per germline, CDR1 SGDLS and CDR2 YYNGEE. The CDR3 DNA follows: TGTGCCAGCACTGGAGGGGGCAGTCGGGGCTACACCTTC. It is translated as CASTGGGSRGYTF.

This chain links TRBV18 with TRBJ2-1; TRBD2 agrees at 10 bases. The CDR3 is 17 residues long. Per germline, CDR1 KGHSH and CDR2 LQKENI. The V segment lost 1 base and the J segment 3 bases; nucleotides outside the gene matches: 6. The CDR3 is CASSPLAGTSDYNEQFF. CDR3 nucleotide sequence: TGTGCCAGCTCACCACTCGCCGGGACTAGCGACTACAATGAGCAGTTCTTC.

This clone was counted once. The V gene is TRBV19, the J gene TRBJ1-2, with 9 bases matching TRBD1. Germline loops: CDR1 LNHDA, CDR2 SQIVND (reference sequence). The CDR3 length is 16 residues. V was pared by 5 bases and J by 7 bases, with 14 bases of the junction left unmatched. CDR3 bases: TGTGCCAGTAGTTTCACTTCTACAGGGGGCATCGGTGGCTACACCTTC. Translated: CASSFTSTGGIGGYTF.